These 17 T cell receptor beta chains were all obtained from the same sample, sequenced in a study of blood T cells in healthy people across ages. A J-beta primer mix and a sample-barcoded 5' primer were used in a second PCR of roughly 7 to 12 cycles. TCRdb reprocessed the 5' RACE reads with MiXCR, giving one entry per CDR3 protein. The sample lists 800,000 to 1,000,000 distinct CDR3 sequences; around 48% were seen once. Sequences were obtained from blood. These receptor sequences come from a man aged 25-45 years in good health.

The chain employs TRBV6-2 or TRBV6-3 and TRBJ2-3; no clear D. The germline gives CDR1 MNHEY, CDR2 SVGEGT. The ends were cut back, 0 bases at V and 0 bases at J, with 4 bases in the middle. This CDR3 comprises 14 residues. CDR3 nucleotide sequence: TGTGCCAGCAGTTACTCACAGAGCACAGATACGCAGTATTTT. Its translation is CASSYSQSTDTQYF.

V and J are TRBV4-1 and TRBJ1-4; D is ambiguous. Deletions cut 0 bases from V and 12 bases from J, with 17 bases between. CDR3 size: 15 residues. Germline CDR1 reads MGHRA; CDR2 reads YSYEKL. CDR3 sequence reads: CASSQDTLSVEELFF. The DNA of the CDR3 is TGCGCCAGCAGCCAAGATACCCTTTCGGTGGAAGAACTGTTTTTT.

This sequence joins TRBV4-1 and TRBJ2-2; unclear D gene. Trimming cost V 2 bases and J 1 base, with 8 bases left between them. The CDR3 loop spans 15 amino acids. CDR1 and CDR2 (germline): MGHRA, YSYEKL. The CDR3 here is CASSQTPGNTGELFF. The CDR3 coding sequence is TGCGCCAGCAGCCAAACCCCAGGGAACACCGGGGAGCTGTTTTTT.

In this sample, this clonotype turned up a few times. The chain is built from TRBV7-2 and TRBJ2-2; a weak D match, TRBD1 (5 bases). CDR3 length: 13 amino acids. V was pared by 5 bases and J by 6 bases, with 10 bases between. Looked up from germline, CDR1 is SGHTA and CDR2 is FQGNSA. The CDR3 DNA sequence: TGTGCCAGCAGCCAAGGGGTCTCCGGGGAGCTGTTTTTT. Translation: CASSQGVSGELFF.

This clonotype was seen more than once but under ten times. The CDR3 bases are TGTGCCAGCAGCGACACGGAGGTTTCACCCCTCCACTTT. This gives the protein CASSDTEVSPLHF. V and J are TRBV9 and TRBJ1-6; D not resolved. V lost 3 bases and J 9 bases, leaving 10 bases between the germline ends. The CDR3 extends over 13 amino acids. CDR1 SGDLS and CDR2 YYNGEE come from the germline V gene.

This clonotype was detected a few times. This sequence joins TRBV12-3 or TRBV12-4 and TRBJ2-1; the match to TRBD1 covers 10 bases. The CDR3 is 16 residues long. V was pared by 5 bases and J by 5 bases, with 9 bases of the junction left unmatched. Here the CDR3 reads CASSQTGTGVNNEQFF. The CDR3 DNA follows: TGTGCCAGCAGTCAGACCGGGACAGGGGTAAACAATGAGCAGTTCTTC.

The chain is built from TRBV5-5 and TRBJ2-3, with D perhaps being TRBD1 or TRBD2 (6 bases each). In germline, CDR1 is SGHKS, CDR2 YYEKEE (reference sequence). Trimming removed 6 bases at V and 14 bases at J, with 19 bases between. The CDR3 length is 12 residues. CDR3 sequence (DNA): TGTGCCAGCAACCTATGGGGGGCCGAAACGTATTTT. This codes for CASNLWGAETYF.

About this clonotype: One end of the junction does not line up with germline, which may come from a read error. The chain carries TRBV29-1 and TRBJ2-7; weak D call: TRBD1 (6 bases). The CDR3 spans 13 residues. Germline V lookup: CDR1 SQVTM, CDR2 ANQGSEA. This chain's CDR3 is CSVVKRGHYEQSF. The CDR3 DNA follows: TGCAGCGTTGTGAAACGGGGACACTACGAGCAGTCCTTC.

This clonotype was counted ten times or more. The rearrangement links TRBV7-2 to TRBJ1-5; TRBD1 might be the D (5 bases). Per germline, CDR1 SGHTA and CDR2 FQGNSA. The V end lost 3 bases, the J end lost 0 bases, and 9 bases lay between the germline ends. The CDR3 consists of 15 residues. The CDR3 DNA reads as TGTGCCAGCAGCTTGGGGGGGAATAGCAATCAGCCCCAGCATTTT. As protein: CASSLGGNSNQPQHF.

The rearrangement uses TRBV7-2 and TRBJ2-5; D gene ambiguous. This CDR3 has 14 amino acids. The germline V and J ends were trimmed by 5 bases and 9 bases, with 19 bases remaining between them. Looked up from germline, CDR1 is SGHTA and CDR2 is FQGNSA. In DNA form, the CDR3 reads TGTGCCAGCAGCACAGATGCTATACCAGTCGCCCAGTACTTC. This translates into CASSTDAIPVAQYF.

The rearrangement links TRBV27 to TRBJ2-2; 9 bases are shared with TRBD1. Germline V gives CDR1 MNHEY, CDR2 SMNVEV (reference sequence). The CDR3 spans 17 residues. V lost 1 base to trimming and J lost 2 bases; unmatched junction nucleotides: 5. CDR3 protein: CASSLFGTGINTGELFF. The CDR3 nucleotides read TGTGCCAGCAGTTTATTTGGGACAGGGATTAACACCGGGGAGCTGTTTTTT.

The genes are TRBV7-2 and TRBJ1-5, with D hard to call. The germline V gene has CDR1 SGHTA and CDR2 FQGNSA. Trimming took off 7 bases at V and 8 bases at J, with 21 bases between the two ends. This CDR3 is built from 15 residues. The CDR3 spells CASTNSRGSGEPQHF. The CDR3 nucleotides are TGTGCCAGCACCAATTCTAGAGGCAGTGGCGAGCCCCAGCATTTT. The full variable domain, its missing parts supplied by reference TRBV7-2 and TRBJ1-5, is GAGVSQSPSNKVTEKGKDVELRCDPISGHTALYWYRQSLGQGLEFLIYFQGNSAPDKSGLPSDRFSAERTGGSVSTLTIQRTQQEDSAVYLCASTNSRGSGEPQHFGDGTRLSIL.

This chain uses TRBV12-3 or TRBV12-4 with TRBJ1-2; perhaps TRBD1 as D (5 bases). The V end was cut by 4 bases, the J end by 4 bases, with 16 bases between. CDR3 length: 15 amino acids. The chain's CDR3 is CASSSLRAGVYGYTF. The CDR3 DNA follows: TGTGCCAGCAGTTCCCTCCGGGCGGGGGTCTATGGCTACACCTTC.

CDR3 amino acids: CATRSAGVNYGYTF. As DNA, the CDR3 is TGTGCCACCAGATCTGCAGGGGTGAACTATGGCTACACCTTC. This chain joins TRBV24-1 and TRBJ1-2, with D possibly TRBD1 on 6 matching bases. V was clipped by 7 bases and J by 2 bases, with 13 bases between them. The CDR3 has 14 amino acids. CDR1 is KGHDR and CDR2 is SFDVKD in the germline V gene.

The chain recombines TRBV10-3 with TRBJ1-5; 7 bases match TRBD1. V lost 6 bases to trimming and J lost 4 bases; unmatched junction nucleotides: 9. Germline assignment: CDR1 ENHRY and CDR2 SYGVKD. The CDR3 covers 15 residues. CDR3 sequence: CAISPGTAQNQPQHF. CDR3 bases: TGTGCCATCAGCCCTGGGACAGCCCAAAATCAGCCCCAGCATTTT.

The chain links TRBV27 to TRBJ2-7; 10 nucleotides align to TRBD2. The V segment lost 5 bases and the J segment 2 bases; nucleotides outside the gene matches: 9. Per the germline V gene, CDR1 is MNHEY and CDR2 is SMNVEV (reference sequence). This CDR3 region has 16 residues. The CDR3 DNA sequence: TGTGCCAGCAGTCCATTCACTAGCGGGGTCCCCTACGAGCAGTACTTC. It codes for CASSPFTSGVPYEQYF.

This rearrangement joins TRBV18 to TRBJ2-7, with D maybe TRBD1 (6 bases). Trimming cost V 3 bases and J 1 base, with 13 bases left between them. This CDR3 has 15 amino acids. The germline gives CDR1 KGHSH, CDR2 LQKENI. In DNA, the CDR3 is TGTGCCAGCTCACCTACTGGGACACTTTCCTACGAGCAGTACTTC. This codes for CASSPTGTLSYEQYF.